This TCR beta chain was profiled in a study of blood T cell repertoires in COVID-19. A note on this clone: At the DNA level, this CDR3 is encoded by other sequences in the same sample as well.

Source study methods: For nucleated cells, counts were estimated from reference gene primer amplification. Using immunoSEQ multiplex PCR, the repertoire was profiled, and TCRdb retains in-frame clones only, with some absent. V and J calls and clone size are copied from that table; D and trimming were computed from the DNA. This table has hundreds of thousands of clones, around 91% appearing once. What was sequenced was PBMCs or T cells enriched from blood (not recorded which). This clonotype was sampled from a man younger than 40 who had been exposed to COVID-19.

CDR3 amino acids: CASSLGSGGPQETQYF. CDR3 bases: TGCGCCAGCAGCTTGGGTAGCGGGGGCCCCCAAGAGACCCAGTACTTC. V is TRBV5-1 and J is TRBJ2-5, with 9 bases lining up with TRBD2. The CDR3 runs to 16 residues. CDR1 is SGHRS and CDR2 is YFSETQ in the germline V gene. V lost 0 bases and J lost 1; bases outside the gene matches: 4. Combining the CDR3 with reference TRBV5-1 and TRBJ2-5 gives the whole variable domain KAGVTQTPRYLIKTRGQQVTLSCSPISGHRSVSWYQQTPGQGLQFLFEYFSETQRNKGNFPGRFSGRQFSNSRSEMNVSTLELGDSALYLCASSLGSGGPQETQYFGPGTRLLVL.